What follows are 10 T cell receptor beta chains derived from one specimen sequenced in a study of T-cell memory formation after mild COVID-19. Via MiXCR, TCRdb re-called the 5' RACE reads, giving one row per CDR3 protein. The sample holds approximately 400,000 distinct CDR3 sequences, around 17% seen once. The sequenced sample consisted of PBMCs or a T cell subset sorted from them (not recorded which). The receptors stem from a man younger than 35 who had mild COVID-19 (a few samples of this study predate the infection). Cell type and time point are not known.

Remarks on this clonotype: Germline and junction disagree at one end, which may indicate a read error. The V gene is TRBV4-2, the J gene TRBJ1-2, with D hard to call. The CDR3 spans 14 residues. Germline values: CDR1 LGHNA, CDR2 YNFKEQ. CDR3 DNA: TGTGCCAGCTGCCAATTTGGGTCTGGAGGTGGCTACACCTTC. It yields the protein CASCQFGSGGGYTF.

This clonotype showed up many times. The chain has TRBV6-2 or TRBV6-3 and TRBJ2-1; tentatively, D is TRBD1 (5 bases). V lost 5 bases, J lost 4 bases, and 6 bases lay in between. CDR1 is MNHEY, CDR2 SVGEGT, per germline. This CDR3 spans 12 amino acids. For the CDR3, the DNA is TGTGCCAGCAGTGCAGGGTACAATGAGCAGTTCTTC. This codes for CASSAGYNEQFF.

The chain employs TRBV18 and TRBJ2-2, with D possibly TRBD2 on 6 matching bases. CDR3 size: 16 residues. Per germline, CDR1 KGHSH and CDR2 LQKENI. V was pared by 2 bases and J by 4 bases, with 14 bases between. This chain's CDR3 is CASSPFGGRSTGELFF. CDR3 nucleotide sequence: TGTGCCAGCTCACCATTTGGGGGGAGATCCACCGGGGAGCTGTTTTTT.

This clonotype came up many times. The V gene is TRBV12-3 or TRBV12-4, the J gene TRBJ2-1; TRBD2 agrees at 9 bases. V shed 1 base, J shed 5 bases, and the junction held 3 bases outside the gene matches. The CDR3 spans 15 residues. CDR3 residues: CASSLVSGGNNEQFF. In nucleotides, the CDR3 is TGTGCCAGCAGTTTAGTGAGCGGGGGGAACAATGAGCAGTTCTTC.

V usage is TRBV20-1 and J usage is TRBJ2-3; 9 bases agree with TRBD2. After removal of 1 base from V and 1 base from J, the junction contained 6 bases not matched to a gene. The CDR3 runs to 16 residues. Germline V gene data show CDR1 as DFQATT and CDR2 as SNEGSKA (reference sequence). The chain's CDR3 is CSARGLAVQRTDTQYF. The CDR3 DNA follows: TGCAGTGCTAGAGGACTAGCGGTTCAACGCACAGATACGCAGTATTTT.

J is TRBJ2-5 and V is TRBV7-2, with a tentative D call TRBD2 (5 bases). CDR1 and CDR2 from the germline V gene are SGHTA and FQGNSA. V lost 3 bases, J lost 4 bases, and 18 bases lay in between. The length of the CDR3 is 16 residues. CDR3: CASSFFPPGKGETQYF. The CDR3 DNA is TGTGCCAGCAGCTTTTTCCCTCCGGGGAAGGGAGAGACCCAGTACTTC.

The chain combines TRBV28 with TRBJ2-7; a weak D match, TRBD2 (6 bases). Germline CDR1 is MDHEN and CDR2 is SYDVKM. The V end was cut by 3 bases, the J end by 2 bases, with 11 bases between. This CDR3 spans 14 amino acids. The CDR3 protein is CASSLRGLAYEQYV. The CDR3 DNA is TGTGCCAGCAGTTTGCGGGGCCTCGCCTACGAGCAGTACGTC.

This clonotype was seen repeatedly, ten times or more. DNA for the CDR3: TGCAGTTCTTTAGCGGGGGGGGCCCAGATTGAGCAGTTCTTC. This translates into CSSLAGGAQIEQFF. The V gene is TRBV20-1, the J gene TRBJ2-1; 11 bases are shared with TRBD2. The V gene end was trimmed by 8 bases and the J gene end by 9 bases; junction bases not matched to a gene: 12. Germline values: CDR1 DFQATT, CDR2 SNEGSKA (reference sequence). The CDR3 is 14 residues long.

J is TRBJ2-7 and V is TRBV4-1; the match to TRBD1 covers 8 bases. From germline, CDR1 is MGHRA and CDR2 YSYEKL. The CDR3 spans 13 residues. Losses at the gene ends were 4 bases for V and 3 bases for J; bases not matched to a gene: 2. This CDR3 reads CASSPDRGYEQYV. The DNA for the CDR3 is TGCGCCAGCAGCCCAGACAGGGGCTACGAGCAGTACGTC.

This clonotype was seen more than once but under ten times. The J gene is TRBJ2-6, the V gene TRBV28; maybe TRBD1 (7 bases). Trimming cost V 5 bases and J 4 bases, with 15 bases left between them. Germline V gene data show CDR1 as MDHEN and CDR2 as SYDVKM. There are 16 residues in the CDR3. CDR3 nucleotides: TGTGCCAGCAGTCGGACTACAGGGGCCGGGGCCAACGTCCTGACTTTC. The encoded protein is CASSRTTGAGANVLTF.